This entry describes one TCR beta chain. The antigen is unknown. The CDR3 is made up of 17 amino acids. V shed 0 bases and J 3 bases; nucleotides not matched to a gene: 10. Germline values: CDR1 SGHTA, CDR2 FQGNSA. The sample comes from a study of cytotoxic CD8 clonotypes in ibrutinib-treated CLL. The study's findings and limits: The clonality rise at ibrutinib response reflected private clonotype expansion. Baseline values of clonality outstripped age-matched healthy donors and followed circulating CD8+ T-cell counts.

TCRdb's table, derived via immunoSEQ multiplex PCR, lists solely in-frame clones and lacks some. The sample comprises roughly 53,000 clones, 50% to 60% of which are singletons, and about 24% rests with the top ten. This chain links TRBV7-2 with TRBJ2-7; the match to TRBD2 covers 8 bases. This material consisted of PBMCs, taken at disease progression, from a patient treated with ibrutinib. The sequence was collected from a human donor with chronic lymphocytic leukemia. CDR3 protein: CASSLAPTSGGGYEQYF. The CDR3 nucleotides read TGTGCCAGCAGCTTAGCACCCACTAGCGGCGGGGGCTACGAGCAGTACTTC.